Listed below are T cell receptor beta chains from one sample, sequenced in a study of T cells after yellow fever vaccination. TCRdb recomputed calls from the 5' RACE reads with MiXCR, one row per CDR3 protein. Of over 300,000 distinct CDR3 sequences listed, 3% to 4.5% are singletons. This specimen consisted of PBMCs, obtained on the day of the yellow fever booster vaccination. The receptors derive from a man between 18 and 29 years old who received the YFV17D yellow fever vaccine. CDR3s include the opening cysteine and the closing phenylalanine or tryptophan. A D gene is named only where the DNA matches it firmly. Size is omitted from some rows. Given values are once, few, many or a class for expanded clones.

J gene: TRBJ2-3; D gene: TRBD1; V gene: TRBV4-3; CDR3 length: 17; clone size: few; CDR3 DNA: TGCGCCAGCAGCCAAGGAAACAGGGGGCGAGGCACAGATACGCAGTATTTT; CDR3 protein: CASSQGNRGRGTDTQYF
J gene: TRBJ2-1; D gene: .; V gene: TRBV11-2; CDR3 length: 10; clone size: many; CDR3 DNA: TGTGCCAGCAGCTTATATGAGCAGTTCTTC; CDR3 protein: CASSLYEQFF
J gene: TRBJ2-3; D gene: .; V gene: TRBV23-1; CDR3 length: 14; clone size: few; CDR3 DNA: TGCGCCAGCACCCCGGGGGTGGCCACAGATACGCAGTATTTT; CDR3 protein: CASTPGVATDTQYF
J gene: TRBJ2-3; D gene: .; V gene: TRBV3-1; CDR3 length: 16; clone size: few; CDR3 DNA: TGTGCCAGCAGCCATAATCCAGCCGTAAAGCTAGATACGCAGTATTTT; CDR3 protein: CASSHNPAVKLDTQYF
J gene: TRBJ2-3; D gene: TRBD2; V gene: TRBV7-2; CDR3 length: 18; clone size: many; CDR3 DNA: TGTGCCAGCAGCCAGGGCGATCTGGCGGGGGGGGAGTCAGATACGCAGTATTTT; CDR3 protein: CASSQGDLAGGESDTQYF
J gene: TRBJ2-1; D gene: .; V gene: TRBV10-3; CDR3 length: 15; clone size: many; CDR3 DNA: TGTGCCATCAGTGACGGGTGGGGGTCCTACAATGAGCAGTTCTTC; CDR3 protein: CAISDGWGSYNEQFF
J gene: TRBJ1-5; D gene: TRBD1; V gene: TRBV12-5; CDR3 length: 15; clone size: many; CDR3 DNA: TGTGCTAGTGGCAGAACAGGGGGAAGCAATCAGCCCCAGCATTTT; CDR3 protein: CASGRTGGSNQPQHF
J gene: TRBJ1-1; D gene: .; V gene: TRBV6-6; CDR3 length: 15; clone size: many; CDR3 DNA: TGTGCCAGCAGTCCGGGCCGAGGGGTTGACACTGAAGCTTTCTTT; CDR3 protein: CASSPGRGVDTEAFF
J gene: TRBJ1-2; D gene: TRBD1; V gene: TRBV2; CDR3 length: 18; clone size: .; CDR3 DNA: TGTGCCAGCAGTCAGACCGGTAAAGCCGGACAGGGGGGGTATGGCTACACCTTC; CDR3 protein: CASSQTGKAGQGGYGYTF
J gene: TRBJ2-7; D gene: .; V gene: TRBV3-1; CDR3 length: 15; clone size: .; CDR3 DNA: TGTGCCAGCAGCCAAGGGGTCGGGGGAGCCTACGAGCAGTACTTC; CDR3 protein: CASSQGVGGAYEQYF
J gene: TRBJ2-7; D gene: .; V gene: TRBV20-1; CDR3 length: 15; clone size: many; CDR3 DNA: TGCAGTGCAATGTGGGCGGAGGGCCCCTCCTACGAGCAGTACTTC; CDR3 protein: CSAMWAEGPSYEQYF
J gene: TRBJ1-1; D gene: .; V gene: TRBV5-1; CDR3 length: 15; clone size: many; CDR3 DNA: TGCGCCAGCAGCTTGTCTTACGGGGCGGACACTGAAGCTTTCTTT; CDR3 protein: CASSLSYGADTEAFF
J gene: TRBJ2-7; D gene: .; V gene: TRBV5-1; CDR3 length: 15; clone size: many; CDR3 DNA: TGCGCCAGCAGCTTGGCCGGGGACACCTCCTACGAGCAGTACTTC; CDR3 protein: CASSLAGDTSYEQYF
J gene: TRBJ2-2; D gene: TRBD2; V gene: TRBV6-6; CDR3 length: 16; clone size: many; CDR3 DNA: TGTGCCAGCAGTTACGGTGCGGGGGTAGAGACCGGGGAGCTGTTTTTT; CDR3 protein: CASSYGAGVETGELFF
J gene: TRBJ2-3; D gene: TRBD1; V gene: TRBV6-1; CDR3 length: 16; clone size: .; CDR3 DNA: TGTGCCAGCAGTGAACACGGGACAGGGTACACAGATACGCAGTATTTT; CDR3 protein: CASSEHGTGYTDTQYF
J gene: TRBJ1-4; D gene: .; V gene: TRBV19; CDR3 length: 15; clone size: few; CDR3 DNA: TGTGCCAGCACAGTGTGGGGCGGAGGTAATGAAAAACTGTTTTTT; CDR3 protein: CASTVWGGGNEKLFF
J gene: TRBJ2-3; D gene: .; V gene: TRBV24-1; CDR3 length: 13; clone size: .; CDR3 DNA: TGTGCCACCAGTGACCGCAGGCTGGATACGCAGTATTTT; CDR3 protein: CATSDRRLDTQYF
J gene: TRBJ1-5; D gene: .; V gene: TRBV20-1; CDR3 length: 13; clone size: many; CDR3 DNA: TGCAGTGCTCGGACTTTTGGCAATCAGCCCCAGCATTTT; CDR3 protein: CSARTFGNQPQHF
J gene: TRBJ2-1; D gene: .; V gene: TRBV19; CDR3 length: 15; clone size: .; CDR3 DNA: TGTGCCAGTAGTATTTTCGGGGGCCAATACAATGAGCAGTTCTTC; CDR3 protein: CASSIFGGQYNEQFF
J gene: TRBJ2-6; D gene: TRBD1; V gene: TRBV18; CDR3 length: 18; clone size: many; CDR3 DNA: TGTGCCAGCTCACCATGGACAGGGGACCCCTCTGGGGCCAACGTCCTGACTTTC; CDR3 protein: CASSPWTGDPSGANVLTF
J gene: TRBJ2-7; D gene: .; V gene: TRBV30; CDR3 length: 13; clone size: few; CDR3 DNA: TGTGCTGGAGAAGGTCCGCGAATCTACGAGCAGTACTTC; CDR3 protein: CAGEGPRIYEQYF
J gene: TRBJ2-7; D gene: .; V gene: TRBV9; CDR3 length: 15; clone size: .; CDR3 DNA: TGTGCCAGCAGCGTTAGGGGGTCTAGCGGCTACGAGCAGTACTTC; CDR3 protein: CASSVRGSSGYEQYF
J gene: TRBJ1-6; D gene: .; V gene: TRBV7-8; CDR3 length: 15; clone size: few; CDR3 DNA: TGTGCCAGCAGCCACCCGGACGGAAATAATTCACCCCTCCACTTT; CDR3 protein: CASSHPDGNNSPLHF
J gene: TRBJ2-3; D gene: .; V gene: TRBV11-2; CDR3 length: 14; clone size: many; CDR3 DNA: TGTGCCAGCAGCTTTAGGCGGAACACAGATACGCAGTATTTT; CDR3 protein: CASSFRRNTDTQYF
J gene: TRBJ2-7; D gene: .; V gene: TRBV15; CDR3 length: 16; clone size: many; CDR3 DNA: TGTGCCACCAGCAGAGCTTCGAGACGGAGCTCCTACGAGCAGTACTTC; CDR3 protein: CATSRASRRSSYEQYF
J gene: TRBJ1-2; D gene: .; V gene: TRBV29-1; CDR3 length: 12; clone size: few; CDR3 DNA: TGCAGCGCCTTTGGAGAAACCTATGGCTACACCTTC; CDR3 protein: CSAFGETYGYTF
J gene: TRBJ1-4; D gene: TRBD1; V gene: TRBV10-3; CDR3 length: 16; clone size: few; CDR3 DNA: TGTGCCATCAGTAATGGACAGGCTGCAACTAATGAAAAACTGTTTTTT; CDR3 protein: CAISNGQAATNEKLFF
J gene: TRBJ2-3; D gene: .; V gene: TRBV7-8; CDR3 length: 15; clone size: many; CDR3 DNA: TGTGCCAGCAGCTTAATGGGGGGTACCACAGATACGCAGTATTTT; CDR3 protein: CASSLMGGTTDTQYF
J gene: TRBJ2-3; D gene: .; V gene: TRBV12-3/TRBV12-4; CDR3 length: 15; clone size: many; CDR3 DNA: TGTGCCACCCAGAAGACCTACGTTAGCACAGATACGCAGTATTTT; CDR3 protein: CATQKTYVSTDTQYF
J gene: TRBJ1-2; D gene: .; V gene: TRBV7-9; CDR3 length: 14; clone size: many; CDR3 DNA: TGTGCCAGCAGCCCCCAGGGAGGCCCCTATGGCTACACCTTC; CDR3 protein: CASSPQGGPYGYTF
J gene: TRBJ1-2; D gene: TRBD1; V gene: TRBV14; CDR3 length: 13; clone size: large; CDR3 DNA: TGTGCCAGCAGCGGGACAGGGAACTATGGCTACACCTTC; CDR3 protein: CASSGTGNYGYTF
J gene: TRBJ1-1; D gene: .; V gene: TRBV13; CDR3 length: 15; clone size: .; CDR3 DNA: TGTGCCAGCAGCTTATACGGCAGCGGGAGGGCAGAAGCTTTCTTT; CDR3 protein: CASSLYGSGRAEAFF
J gene: TRBJ2-6; D gene: .; V gene: TRBV19; CDR3 length: 17; clone size: .; CDR3 DNA: TGTGCCAGTAGTATAGTGCAGGGGACGGAAGGGGCCAACGTCCTGACTTTC; CDR3 protein: CASSIVQGTEGANVLTF
J gene: TRBJ2-4; D gene: .; V gene: TRBV5-4; CDR3 length: 11; clone size: many; CDR3 DNA: TGTGCCAGCAGCCTCGGACAGTTTCAGTACTTC; CDR3 protein: CASSLGQFQYF
J gene: TRBJ2-2; D gene: .; V gene: TRBV19; CDR3 length: 14; clone size: .; CDR3 DNA: TGTGCCAGTCGGGCAGGGGCTAACACCGGGGAGCTGTTTTTT; CDR3 protein: CASRAGANTGELFF
J gene: TRBJ2-3; D gene: .; V gene: TRBV20-1; CDR3 length: 15; clone size: many; CDR3 DNA: TGCAGTGCTGGGGCCGACGCGGGGAGCGCAGATACGCAGTATTTT; CDR3 protein: CSAGADAGSADTQYF
J gene: TRBJ2-7; D gene: .; V gene: TRBV27; CDR3 length: 16; clone size: few; CDR3 DNA: TGTGCCAGCAGTTCCAGGGTCGAGGTCCCCAGCTACGAGCAGTACTTC; CDR3 protein: CASSSRVEVPSYEQYF